This record covers a single T cell receptor (beta chain). The CDR3 is made up of 17 amino acids. From germline, CDR1 is LNHDA and CDR2 SQIVND (reference sequence). V shed 3 bases, J shed 4 bases, and the junction held 14 bases outside the gene matches. After 15 days, CD4+ cells were restimulated about 24 h with the same allogeneic DPB1. Stimulation used HeLa cells expressing transduced HLA-DPA1/DPB1, HLA-DM, invariant chain and CD80. This record belongs to a study of T cell repertoires and HLA-DP antigens. The method was immunoSEQ multiplex PCR; TCRdb's version includes in-frame clones alone and lacks a portion of them. This sample has almost 2,500 clones, with 70% to 75% found just once. The study, taken as a whole, reports: Naive and memory CD4+ cells were analysed together, not apart.

The chain is built from TRBV19 and TRBJ1-2; TRBD1 aligns across 7 bases. Sequencing used CD137- CD4+ T cells from cultured PBMCs. The sequence derives from a man aged 55 to 70 in good health and CMV-seronegative. The CDR3 DNA is TGTGCCAGTAGTATGGACAGGCCGAATTCAGTCGGCTATGGCTACACCTTC. Amino acids: CASSMDRPNSVGYGYTF.